The subject of this entry is one TCR beta chain. Its specificity is not known. A read error may explain this, as a much larger clone is one base away. The sample originates from a study of blood T cells in healthy people across ages. Overall study results and limits: Observed TCR beta diversity per million T cells went down as age went up. This fall followed a roughly linear course with age. Nothing was known about donor CMV status, and this possibly confounded expanded clonotype changes.

A second PCR of about 6 to 11 cycles used a sample-barcoded 5' primer and a J-beta primer mix. MiXCR was run by TCRdb on the 5' RACE reads, yielding one entry per CDR3 protein. This table has hundreds of thousands of distinct CDR3 sequences, 25% to 30% appearing once. The trim removed 8 bases at V and 10 bases at J, leaving 10 bases unmatched. This CDR3 spans 14 amino acids. Looked up from germline, CDR1 is MNHEY and CDR2 is SMNVEV (reference sequence). This TCR was recovered from a woman older than 75 in good health. Input material: blood. V usage is TRBV27 and J usage is TRBJ1-4; 10 bases agree with TRBD1. The CDR3 nucleotides are TGTGCCAGCCGAGAGGACAGGGGGAGAGGAAAACTGTTTTTT. As protein: CASREDRGRGKLFF.